The following is a T cell receptor (beta chain) sequence with its context. The source of the sample is a study of early T cells in non-severe SARS-CoV-2 infection. The wider study: It was bulk RNA from unsorted whole blood that was sequenced, and the chains were unpaired.

Germline CDR1 MNHNY, CDR2 SVGAGI (reference sequence). This CDR3 region has 13 residues. V lost 7 bases to trimming and J lost 10 bases, with 17 bases between them. Each single cDNA molecule received a unique molecular identifier. From the 5' RACE reads, TCRdb called clonotypes with MiXCR, one entry per CDR3 protein. This table holds about 90,000 distinct CDR3 sequences, 10% to 15% found once. The sample was whole blood, taken at baseline. V gene TRBV6-6 combines with J gene TRBJ2-1, with D maybe TRBD1 (7 bases). This TCR was sampled from an adult who was a healthcare worker with PCR-confirmed SARS-CoV-2 infection or an uninfected control (not recorded which). CDR3 coding DNA: TGTGCCAGCACCCAGGGGGGTCCGGTGGAGCAGTTCTTC. Translated, it gives CASTQGGPVEQFF.